The subject of this entry is one TCR beta chain. This clone was seen only once. What this receptor recognizes is not known. Qualities for individual bases were not recorded, and no much larger clone is one base off. The trial excluded patients who had a history of autoimmune disease or who were on systemic immunosuppression. Peripheral blood for TCR sequencing was collected from all dose cohorts at baseline, on cycle 4 day 1, and on cycle 7 day 1. The samples were drawn from a first-in-human, open-label, multicenter phase I dose-escalation trial of ivuxolimab. Adults with locally advanced or metastatic melanoma, renal cell carcinoma, hepatocellular carcinoma or head and neck squamous cell carcinoma were enrolled in the trial. Before TCR sequencing, CD4+ T cells and CD8+ T cells were sorted from peripheral blood as separate populations. These data are taken from a study of OX40 agonist ivuxolimab in advanced cancers. Study-wide context: Ivuxolimab, which targeted the costimulatory receptor OX40 (CD134), was an agonistic, fully human IgG2 monoclonal antibody. Intravenous ivuxolimab was administered to patients every 2 weeks at six dose levels: 0.01, 0.1, 0.3, 1.5, 3 and 10 mg/kg. Of the roughly 52 patients in dose escalation, 19 had hepatocellular carcinoma, some 15 had melanoma, 9 had renal cell carcinoma and 9 had head and neck cancer. In the dose-escalation cohort, approximately 82% of patients were male, and the mean age was approximately 55 years, with a range of 23 to 79. Patients were allowed to have had prior anti-PD-1, anti-PD-L1 or anti-CTLA-4 therapy, and approximately 40% of the dose-escalation patients had been treated with checkpoint inhibitors. Three dose-escalation patients achieved partial responses, one with hepatocellular carcinoma and two with cutaneous melanoma. The point of sequencing TCRbeta in the periphery was to test whether ivuxolimab changed TCR sequence diversity and drove clonal T-cell expansion. The monotherapy dose-escalation portion (N ≈ 56 patients) of the phase I ivuxolimab trial is reported in the paper.

The research as a whole found: After ivuxolimab, CD8+ T cells had more expanded clones than CD4+ T cells on average. Clonal expansion of both CD4+ and CD8+ blood T cells was observed from baseline to week 6 at doses 0.1 to 3.0 mg/kg. In the 0.1-3.0 mg/kg groups, partial responders were among the patients with the lowest normalized peripheral clonal expansion, particularly in CD8+ T cells. Low levels of normalized T-cell clonal expansion were also seen in some patients who did not respond. Antigen specificity was not determined for the clonally expanded peripheral T cells.

For sequencing of the TCRbeta CDR3 region, genomic DNA was extracted from the sorted cells. The immunoSEQ Assay was used to sequence the TCRbeta CDR3 regions. Not all clones reach the TCRdb copy of this immuneACCESS table, which keeps in-frame sequences only. Checked studies attribute under half of the gap to unresolved V genes and leave the rest unexplained. The sample table lists tens of thousands of clones, approximately 85% of them with a count of one. The top ten hold around 3.2% of the sample. Measured from the cysteine to the phenylalanine, the CDR3 is 16 residues long. The kept DNA is CDR3 alone, 48 bases in frame from the first base. V is trimmed back by 5 bases and J by 4 bases, and the junction contains 12 bases that no gene match accounts for. Via the germline V gene (reference sequence), CDR1 is SEHNR and CDR2 FQNEAQ.

The chain uses TRBV7-9 and TRBJ2-7, with 9 bases in between that match TRBD2. The TCR comes from an adult with an advanced solid tumor such as melanoma, head and neck, liver or kidney cancer. Material: CD4+ or CD8+ T cells sorted from blood, obtained in a trial of the OX40 agonist ivuxolimab. CDR3 region: CASSPLGAGGGYEQYF. The nucleotide sequence is TGTGCCAGCAGCCCCTTAGGAGCGGGAGGCGGGTACGAGCAGTACTTC.